This T cell receptor (beta chain) was captured by sequencing in a study of blood T cells in healthy people across ages. The second PCR ran about 6 to 12 cycles with a sample-barcoded 5' primer and J-beta primers. Using its own MiXCR run on the 5' RACE reads, TCRdb lists one record per CDR3 protein. The sample has over 1,200,000 distinct CDR3 sequences, around 55% seen once. This clonotype was recorded a few times. V was clipped by 0 bases and J by 7 bases; unmatched bases: 5. CDR3 length equals 15 residues. The germline V gene has CDR1 MGHRA and CDR2 YSYEKL. The source is a man aged 18 to 30 in good health. The specimen was blood. This rearrangement joins TRBV4-1 to TRBJ1-5; 8 bases are a match to TRBD1. CDR3 loop: CASSQEGQGHQPQHF. CDR3 DNA: TGCGCCAGCAGCCAAGAAGGACAGGGACACCAGCCCCAGCATTTT.